This T cell receptor (beta chain) appears in the sequencing data of a study of T-cell reconstitution after alpha-beta-depleted transplantation in children. This CDR3 comprises 16 residues. V lost 3 bases, J lost 0 bases, and 6 bases stayed unmatched. The germline V gene encodes CDR1 SGDLS and CDR2 YYNGEE. Unique molecular identifiers featured in how the TCRbeta library was prepared. Using its own MiXCR run on the PCR reads, TCRdb lists one record per CDR3 protein. The sample consists of about 400,000 distinct CDR3 sequences, 20% of them appearing once. This clonotype has just a few counts. The chain combines TRBV9 with TRBJ2-3; 8 bases match TRBD1. Source: PBMCs from the stem cell graft donor, taken from the stem cell graft. The TCR was taken from a human donor who donated a stem cell graft to a child with acute myeloid leukemia. The CDR3 sequence is CASSGRDRSSTDTQYF. The CDR3 DNA reads as TGTGCCAGCAGCGGTCGGGACAGGAGCAGCACAGATACGCAGTATTTT.